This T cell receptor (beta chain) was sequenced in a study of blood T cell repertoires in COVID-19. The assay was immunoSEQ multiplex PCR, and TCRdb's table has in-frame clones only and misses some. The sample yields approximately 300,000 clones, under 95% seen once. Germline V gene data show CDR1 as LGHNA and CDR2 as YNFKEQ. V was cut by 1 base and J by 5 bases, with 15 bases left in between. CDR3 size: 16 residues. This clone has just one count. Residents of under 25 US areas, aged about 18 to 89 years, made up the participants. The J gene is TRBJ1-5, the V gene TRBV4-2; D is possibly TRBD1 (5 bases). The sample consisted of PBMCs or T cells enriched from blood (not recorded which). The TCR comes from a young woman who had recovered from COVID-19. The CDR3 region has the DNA TGTGCCAGCAGCCAAGGACTGGGGGGTTGGGATCAGCCCCAGCATTTT. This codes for CASSQGLGGWDQPQHF.